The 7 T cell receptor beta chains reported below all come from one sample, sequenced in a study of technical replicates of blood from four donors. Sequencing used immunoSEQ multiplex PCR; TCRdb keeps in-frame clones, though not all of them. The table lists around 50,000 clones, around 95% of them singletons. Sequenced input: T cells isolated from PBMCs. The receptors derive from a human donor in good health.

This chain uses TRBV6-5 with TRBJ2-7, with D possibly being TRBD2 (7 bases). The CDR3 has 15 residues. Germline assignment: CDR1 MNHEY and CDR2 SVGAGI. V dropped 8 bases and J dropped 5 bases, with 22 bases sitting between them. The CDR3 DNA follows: TGTGCCAGCGTTCGTACCCCAGGGGCGGGAGACGAGCAGTACTTC. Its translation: CASVRTPGAGDEQYF.

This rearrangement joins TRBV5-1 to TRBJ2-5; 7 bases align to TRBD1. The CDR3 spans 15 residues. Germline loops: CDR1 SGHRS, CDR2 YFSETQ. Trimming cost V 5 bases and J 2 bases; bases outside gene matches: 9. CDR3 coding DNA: TGCGCCAGCAGTACAATGGGACAGCCACAAGAGACCCAGTACTTC. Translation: CASSTMGQPQETQYF.

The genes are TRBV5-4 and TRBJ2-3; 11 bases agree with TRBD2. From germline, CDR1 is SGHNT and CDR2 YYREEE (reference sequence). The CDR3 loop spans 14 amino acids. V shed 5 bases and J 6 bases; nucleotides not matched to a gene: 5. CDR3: CASSSGRAPDTQYF. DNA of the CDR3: TGTGCCAGCAGTAGCGGGAGGGCCCCGGATACGCAGTATTTT.

CDR3 in amino acids: CASSDFTSIEQFF. For the CDR3, the DNA is TGTGCCAGCAGCGATTTCACTAGCATCGAGCAGTTCTTC. The chain combines TRBV9 with TRBJ2-1; weak D call: TRBD2 (6 bases). CDR3 length: 13 residues. Germline V gene sequence: CDR1 SGDLS, CDR2 YYNGEE. V lost 3 bases to trimming and J lost 10 bases, with 14 bases between them.

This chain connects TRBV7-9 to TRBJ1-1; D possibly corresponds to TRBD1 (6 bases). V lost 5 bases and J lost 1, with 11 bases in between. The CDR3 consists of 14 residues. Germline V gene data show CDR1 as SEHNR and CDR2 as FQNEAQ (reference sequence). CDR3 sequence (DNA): TGTGCCAGCAGCCCCAGGGGACAGAACACTGAAGCTTTCTTT. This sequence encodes CASSPRGQNTEAFF. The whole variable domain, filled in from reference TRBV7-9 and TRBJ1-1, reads DTGVSQNPRHKITKRGQNVTFRCDPISEHNRLYWYRQTLGQGPEFLTYFQNEAQLEKSRLLSDRFSAERPKGSFSTLEIQRTEQGDSAMYLCASSPRGQNTEAFFGQGTRLTVV.

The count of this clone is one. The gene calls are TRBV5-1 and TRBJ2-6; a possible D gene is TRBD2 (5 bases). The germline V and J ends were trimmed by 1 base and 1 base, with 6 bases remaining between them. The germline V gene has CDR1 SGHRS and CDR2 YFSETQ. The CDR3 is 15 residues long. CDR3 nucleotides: TGCGCCAGCAGCTTGAGCGGATCTGGGGCCAACGTCCTGACTTTC. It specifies CASSLSGSGANVLTF.

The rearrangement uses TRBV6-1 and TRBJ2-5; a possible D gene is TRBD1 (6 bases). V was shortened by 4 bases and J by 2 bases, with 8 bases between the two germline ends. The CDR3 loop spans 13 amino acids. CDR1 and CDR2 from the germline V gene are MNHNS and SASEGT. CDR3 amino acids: CASSVQGQETQYF. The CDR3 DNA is TGTGCCAGCAGTGTACAGGGTCAAGAGACCCAGTACTTC.